This T cell receptor beta chain was identified in a study of cytomegalovirus exposure and HLA in healthy donors. Study-level results: What TCR beta sequences reportedly achieved was accurate prediction of HLA-A and HLA-B alleles in most subjects. A previous analysis found most TCR beta V segments productive roughly 87% or roughly 30% of the time. Most likely, a cluster of highly shared sequence variants arose as a sequencing artifact.

The PCR employed 60 Vbeta primers together with 13 Jbeta primers. The repertoire was sequenced with immunoSEQ multiplex PCR; TCRdb's copy has only in-frame clones and lacks some. The table shows under 200,000 clones, with roughly 78% occurring only once. The germline V gene encodes CDR1 MNHNS and CDR2 SASEGT. The CDR3 runs to 15 residues. The J segment lost 6 bases and the V segment lost 4 bases, leaving 10 bases of the junction unmatched. In nominal health when sampled, donors likely had unrecorded immune exposures nonetheless. On this clone: The antigen is not known.

This TCR was sampled from a middle-aged woman in good health and CMV-seronegative. The sample comprised PBMCs. The chain has TRBV6-1 and TRBJ2-3, with 7 bases that match TRBD2. The CDR3, as DNA: TGTGCCAGCAGTGTCGACAGATCAGCGGGGGATACGCAGTATTTT. Translation: CASSVDRSAGDTQYF.